The TCR beta chain described here comes from a study of blood T cell repertoires in COVID-19. Study-wide context: In each case, the material was cDNA or gDNA derived from T cells, B-cell-depleted T cells, or PBMCs.

With 3 bases removed from V and 6 bases from J, the gap between germline ends came to 18 bases. Germline V lookup: CDR1 WNHNN, CDR2 SYGVQD (reference sequence). This CDR3 contains 15 residues. Generated by immunoSEQ multiplex PCR, the TCRdb table keeps only in-frame clones and is missing some. The sample carries 330,000 or so clones, roughly 86% recorded once. The sequence derives from a man in his forties in a cohort exposed to, infected with or recovered from COVID-19 (not recorded which). Sequenced: PBMCs or T cells enriched from blood (not recorded which). The rearrangement links TRBV10-1 to TRBJ2-7, with a weak D call TRBD1 (5 bases). The CDR3 loop reads CASSEVAGNYAEQYF. The CDR3 DNA is TGCGCCAGCAGTGAAGTTGCAGGGAATTATGCCGAGCAGTACTTC.